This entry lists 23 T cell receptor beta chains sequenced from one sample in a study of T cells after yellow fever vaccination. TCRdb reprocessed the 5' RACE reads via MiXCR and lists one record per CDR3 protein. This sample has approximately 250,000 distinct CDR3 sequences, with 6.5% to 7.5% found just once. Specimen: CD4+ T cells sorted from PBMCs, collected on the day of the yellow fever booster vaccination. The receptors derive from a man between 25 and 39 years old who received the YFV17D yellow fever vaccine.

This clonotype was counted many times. The CDR3 reads CASSLDRLLYEQYF. The CDR3 region has the DNA TGTGCCAGCAGCTTAGACAGACTCCTCTACGAGCAGTACTTC. The chain joins TRBV7-7 to TRBJ2-7; no definite D call. CDR3 size: 14 residues. The V and J ends lost 1 base and 3 bases respectively, with 10 bases between them. The germline gives CDR1 SSHAT, CDR2 FNYEAQ (reference sequence).

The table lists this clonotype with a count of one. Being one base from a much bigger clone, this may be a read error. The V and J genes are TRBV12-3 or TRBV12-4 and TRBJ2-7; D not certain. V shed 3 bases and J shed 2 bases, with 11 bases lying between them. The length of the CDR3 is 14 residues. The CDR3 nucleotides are TGTGCCAGCAGTTTCGCACAGCCTCCCTACGAGCAGTACTTC. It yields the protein CASSFAQPPYEQYF.

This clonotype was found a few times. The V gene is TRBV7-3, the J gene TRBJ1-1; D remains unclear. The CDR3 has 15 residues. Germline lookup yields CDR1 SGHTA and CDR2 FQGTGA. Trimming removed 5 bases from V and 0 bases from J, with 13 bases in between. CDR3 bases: TGTGCCAGCAGCCTCGATGGGGTGTTGAACACTGAAGCTTTCTTT. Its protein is CASSLDGVLNTEAFF.

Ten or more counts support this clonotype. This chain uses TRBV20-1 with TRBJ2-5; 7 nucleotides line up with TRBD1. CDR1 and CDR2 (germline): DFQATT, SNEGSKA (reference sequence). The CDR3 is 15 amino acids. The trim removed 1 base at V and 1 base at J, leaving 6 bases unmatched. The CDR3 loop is CSARGRQGSQETQYF. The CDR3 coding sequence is TGCAGTGCTAGAGGCCGACAGGGAAGCCAAGAGACCCAGTACTTC.

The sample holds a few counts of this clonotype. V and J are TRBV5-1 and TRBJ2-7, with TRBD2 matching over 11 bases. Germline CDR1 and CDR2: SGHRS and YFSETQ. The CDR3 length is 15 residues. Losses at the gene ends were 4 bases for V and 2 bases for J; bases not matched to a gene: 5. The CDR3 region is CASSDTSGSPYEQYF. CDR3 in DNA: TGCGCCAGCAGCGACACTAGCGGGAGTCCCTACGAGCAGTACTTC.

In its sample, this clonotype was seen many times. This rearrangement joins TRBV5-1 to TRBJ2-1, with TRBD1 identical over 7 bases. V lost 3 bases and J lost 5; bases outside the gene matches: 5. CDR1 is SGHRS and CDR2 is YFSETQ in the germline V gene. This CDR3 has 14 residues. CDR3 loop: CASSSSGQNNEQFF. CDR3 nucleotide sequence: TGCGCCAGCAGCTCCTCGGGACAGAACAATGAGCAGTTCTTC.

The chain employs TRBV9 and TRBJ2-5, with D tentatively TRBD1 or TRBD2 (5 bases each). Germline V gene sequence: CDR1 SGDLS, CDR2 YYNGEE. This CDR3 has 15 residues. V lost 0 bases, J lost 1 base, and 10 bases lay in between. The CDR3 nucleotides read TGTGCCAGCAGCGTAGGGGACGGGATCCAAGAGACCCAGTACTTC. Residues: CASSVGDGIQETQYF.

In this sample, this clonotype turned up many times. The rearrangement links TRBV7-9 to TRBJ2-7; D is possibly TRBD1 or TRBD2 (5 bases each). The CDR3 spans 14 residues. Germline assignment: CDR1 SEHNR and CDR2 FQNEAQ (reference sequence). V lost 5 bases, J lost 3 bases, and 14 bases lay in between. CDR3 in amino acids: CASSLPGRVYEQYF. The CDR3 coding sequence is TGTGCCAGCAGCCTCCCGGGGCGGGTCTACGAGCAGTACTTC.

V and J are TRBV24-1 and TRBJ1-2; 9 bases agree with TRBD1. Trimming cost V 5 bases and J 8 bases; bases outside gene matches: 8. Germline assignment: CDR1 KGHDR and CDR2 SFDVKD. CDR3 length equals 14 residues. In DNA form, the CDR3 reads TGTGCCACCAGTGGAGGACAGGGGAGTGAAGGCTACACCTTC. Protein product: CATSGGQGSEGYTF.

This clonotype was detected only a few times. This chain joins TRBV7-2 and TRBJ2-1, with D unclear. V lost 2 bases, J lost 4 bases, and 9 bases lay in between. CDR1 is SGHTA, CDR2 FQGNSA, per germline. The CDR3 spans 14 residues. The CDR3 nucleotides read TGTGCCAGCAGCTTAATCGCGCCATACAATGAGCAGTTCTTC. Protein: CASSLIAPYNEQFF.

The CDR3: CSATTSDTDTQYF. In nucleotides, the CDR3 is TGCAGTGCCACGACTAGCGACACAGATACGCAGTATTTT. V usage is TRBV20-1 and J usage is TRBJ2-3; 8 nucleotides agree with TRBD2. There are 13 residues in the CDR3. With 6 bases clipped from V and 2 bases from J, the junction kept 4 bases outside the gene matches. Per the germline V gene, CDR1 is DFQATT and CDR2 is SNEGSKA (reference sequence).

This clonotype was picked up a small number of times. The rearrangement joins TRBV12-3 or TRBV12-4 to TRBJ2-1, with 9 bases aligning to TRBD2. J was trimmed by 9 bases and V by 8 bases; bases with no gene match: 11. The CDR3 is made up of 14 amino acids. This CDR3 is CASGRTSVGAEQFF. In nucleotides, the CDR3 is TGTGCCAGCGGACGGACTAGCGTGGGAGCTGAGCAGTTCTTC.

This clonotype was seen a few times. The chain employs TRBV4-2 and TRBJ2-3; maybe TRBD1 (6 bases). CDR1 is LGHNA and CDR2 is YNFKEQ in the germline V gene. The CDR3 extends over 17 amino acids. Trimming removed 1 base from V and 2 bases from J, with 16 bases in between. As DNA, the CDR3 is TGTGCCAGCAGCCAAGGGCGGCAGGGGATAATCACAGATACGCAGTATTTT. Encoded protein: CASSQGRQGIITDTQYF.

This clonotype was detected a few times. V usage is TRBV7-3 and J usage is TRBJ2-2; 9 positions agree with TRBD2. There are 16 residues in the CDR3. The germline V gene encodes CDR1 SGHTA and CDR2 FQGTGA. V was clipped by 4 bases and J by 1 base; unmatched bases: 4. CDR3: CASSSTSGGNTGELFF. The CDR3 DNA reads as TGTGCCAGCAGCTCGACTAGCGGAGGGAACACCGGGGAGCTGTTTTTT. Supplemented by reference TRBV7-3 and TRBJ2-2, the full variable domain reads GAGVSQTPSNKVTEKGKYVELRCDPISGHTALYWYRQSLGQGPEFLIYFQGTGAADDSGLPNDRFFAVRPEGSVSTLKIQRTERGDSAVYLCASSSTSGGNTGELFFGEGSRLTVL.

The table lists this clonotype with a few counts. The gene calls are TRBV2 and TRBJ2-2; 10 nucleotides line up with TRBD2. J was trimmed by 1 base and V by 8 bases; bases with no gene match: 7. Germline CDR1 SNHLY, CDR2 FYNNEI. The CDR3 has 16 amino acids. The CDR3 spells CASRVSGRKNTGELFF. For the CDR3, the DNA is TGTGCCAGCCGTGTTAGCGGGAGGAAGAACACCGGGGAGCTGTTTTTT.

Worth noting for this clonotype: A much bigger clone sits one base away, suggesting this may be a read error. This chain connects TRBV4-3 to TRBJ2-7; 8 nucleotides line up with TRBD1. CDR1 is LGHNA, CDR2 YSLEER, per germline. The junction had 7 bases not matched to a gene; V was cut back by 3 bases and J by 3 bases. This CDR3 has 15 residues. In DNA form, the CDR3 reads TGCGCCAGCAGCCAGTCGACAGGGGTTCACTACGAGCAGTACTTC. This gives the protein CASSQSTGVHYEQYF.

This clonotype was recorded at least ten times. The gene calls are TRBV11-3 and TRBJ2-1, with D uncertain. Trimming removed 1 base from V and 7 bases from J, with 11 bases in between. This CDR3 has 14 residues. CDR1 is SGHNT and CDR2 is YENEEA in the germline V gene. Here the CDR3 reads CASSLASLTNEQFF. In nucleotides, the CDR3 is TGTGCCAGCAGCTTAGCGTCTCTGACGAATGAGCAGTTCTTC.

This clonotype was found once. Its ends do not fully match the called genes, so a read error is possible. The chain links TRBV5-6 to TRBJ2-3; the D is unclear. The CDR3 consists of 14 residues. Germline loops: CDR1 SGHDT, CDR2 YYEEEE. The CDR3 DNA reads TGTGCCATCAGCCCCGGGCCCGATGGAGATACGCAGTATTTT. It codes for CAISPGPDGDTQYF.

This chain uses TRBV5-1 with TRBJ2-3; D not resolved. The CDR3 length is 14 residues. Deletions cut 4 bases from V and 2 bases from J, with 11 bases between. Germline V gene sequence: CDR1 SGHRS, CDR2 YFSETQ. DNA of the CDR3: TGCGCCAGCAGCATCAGGACCAACACAGATACGCAGTATTTT. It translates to CASSIRTNTDTQYF.

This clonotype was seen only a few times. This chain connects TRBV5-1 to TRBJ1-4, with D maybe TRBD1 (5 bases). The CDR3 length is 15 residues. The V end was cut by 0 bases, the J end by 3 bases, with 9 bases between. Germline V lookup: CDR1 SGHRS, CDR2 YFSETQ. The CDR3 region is CASSLVGVSNEKLFF. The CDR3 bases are TGCGCCAGCAGCTTGGTGGGGGTGTCTAATGAAAAACTGTTTTTT.

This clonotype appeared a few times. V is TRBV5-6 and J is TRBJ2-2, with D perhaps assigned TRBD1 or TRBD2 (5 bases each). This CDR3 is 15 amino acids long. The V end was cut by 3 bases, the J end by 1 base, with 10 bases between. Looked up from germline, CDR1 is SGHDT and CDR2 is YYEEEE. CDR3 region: CASSYGGVNTGELFF. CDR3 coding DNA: TGTGCCAGCAGCTATGGGGGAGTGAACACCGGGGAGCTGTTTTTT.

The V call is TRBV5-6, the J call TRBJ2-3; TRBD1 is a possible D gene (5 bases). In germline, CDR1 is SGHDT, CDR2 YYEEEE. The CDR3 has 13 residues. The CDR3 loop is CAIVRVGADTQYF. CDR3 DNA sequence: TGTGCAATTGTCAGGGTTGGCGCAGATACGCAGTATTTT.

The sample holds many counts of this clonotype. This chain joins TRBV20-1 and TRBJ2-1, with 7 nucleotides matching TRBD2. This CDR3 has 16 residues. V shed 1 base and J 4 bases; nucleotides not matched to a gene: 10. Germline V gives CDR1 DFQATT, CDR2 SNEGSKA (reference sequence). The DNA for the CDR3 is TGCAGTGCTAGAGGGGCTAGCGGAGCCGTATACAATGAGCAGTTCTTC. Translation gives CSARGASGAVYNEQFF.